Described below is a single T cell receptor beta chain sequence and its context. The data are from a study of OX40 agonist ivuxolimab in advanced cancers. On the study more broadly: An anti-OX40 (CD134) antibody with agonistic activity, ivuxolimab, was administered to patients.

CDR1 is SNHLY, CDR2 FYNNEI, per germline. This CDR3 is 16 amino acids long. The ends lost 7 bases at V and 4 bases at J; junction bases unmatched: 12. Here immunoSEQ multiplex PCR was the method, and the copy in TCRdb shows in-frame clones only, minus some. This sample yields 50,000 to 70,000 clones, of which roughly 81% are seen a single time; less than 3.5% belongs to the top ten. Patients had blood sampled at baseline and again on cycle 4 day 1 and cycle 7 day 1. V is TRBV2 and J is TRBJ1-1; 10 bases line up with TRBD1. The sequence was collected from an adult with an advanced solid tumor such as melanoma, head and neck, liver or kidney cancer. Material: CD4+ or CD8+ T cells sorted from blood, obtained in a trial of the OX40 agonist ivuxolimab. The CDR3 region has the DNA TGTGCCAGCAATCCCCTAGCCCGGACAGGGGGCACTGAAGCTTTCTTT. This translates into CASNPLARTGGTEAFF. Complete variable domain (other parts from reference TRBV2 and TRBJ1-1): EPEVTQTPSHQVTQMGQEVILRCVPISNHLYFYWYRQILGQKVEFLVSFYNNEISEKSEIFDDQFSVERPDGSNFTLKIRSTKLEDSAMYFCASNPLARTGGTEAFFGQGTRLTVV.